The clone carrying this T cell receptor (beta chain) was counted a few times. Its antigen is unidentified. These data are taken from a study of identical twins. TCRdb recomputed calls from the 5' RACE reads with MiXCR, one row per CDR3 protein. The sample carries hundreds of thousands of distinct CDR3 sequences, approximately 6.1% recorded once. Study-wide results and limits: Twins' surplus sharing was weaker for beta out-of-frame sequences. Cord blood beta clonotypes that were abundant carried fewer insertions, and memory repertoires showed no such trend. An excess of low generation probability was shown by twin-shared out-of-frame alpha sequences.

Germline V gene data show CDR1 as SGDLS and CDR2 as YYNGEE. The CDR3 consists of 16 residues. The trim removed 2 bases at V and 4 bases at J, leaving 8 bases unmatched. The sequencing sample was made of naive T cells sorted from blood. The chain links TRBV9 to TRBJ2-3; 9 bases align to TRBD2. The sequence came from a man younger than 35 in good health. For the CDR3, the DNA is TGTGCCAGCAGCGTTTCGGGCGGGAGGGCCGCAGATACGCAGTATTTT. Translation gives CASSVSGGRAADTQYF.